Reported below is one T cell receptor (beta chain). The antigen this receptor binds is unknown. No base qualities exist here, and no much larger clone lies one base off it. These data are taken from a study of blood T cell repertoires in COVID-19 (dated by TCRdb to the early 2020s). The study in broad terms: Samples from collaborators originated in the United States, Italy and Spain and spanned both the acute and convalescent phases of COVID-19. The dataset comprised deeply sampled blood TCRbeta repertoires from subjects exposed to, actively infected with, or recovered from COVID-19. Samples came from the ongoing ImmuneRACE study (first 160 participants) plus 1,254 subjects from 6 global collaborators. HLA class I and class II types, where available, came from metadata supplied by the sample provider rather than from assay-based typing. The repertoires were released in a freely available public database meant as a resource for research on the immune response to SARS-CoV-2. Nearly every sample came with metadata listing a de-identified subject ID, COVID-19 status, age in years and sex. The material from the prospective study consisted of cDNA or gDNA derived from T cells, B-cell-depleted T cells, or PBMCs. The investigation overall reported the following: The amount of clinical and demographic metadata varied by source and participant and was provided uncurated.

TCRbeta CDR3 regions were amplified from genomic DNA by means of the immunoSEQ Assay, a bias-controlled multiplex PCR. As for how the authors treated the data: Within the assay, amplification of reference gene primers was used to estimate how many nucleated cells each sample contained. Sequence reads were collapsed and filtered to measure the absolute abundance of every unique TCRbeta CDR3 rearrangement. For each sample, productive Simpson clonality was calculated by taking the square root of Simpson's diversity index across productive rearrangements. TCRdb took this table from immuneACCESS and kept in-frame rearrangements with V and J called. Such tables lack part of the clones; where checked against another copy, unresolved V genes explain under half of the gap, and the rest is unexplained. The V and J calls and clone size are taken from that table; D and trimming were inferred from the DNA. Here the sample has 360,000 or so clones; roughly 87% occur a single time. Clones ranked in the top ten supply roughly 3.9% of the sample.

In Seattle, one collaborating source enrolled patients while the infection was active and tracked those patients longitudinally over the course of disease. Whole blood was collected in K2EDTA tubes by collaborating institutions according to the institutions' own protocols. For TCRbeta analysis, collaborators shipped samples as frozen whole blood, isolated PBMCs, or DNA extracted from either of those sample types. Inclusive of the bounding cysteine and phenylalanine, the CDR3 is 17 residues long. The kept DNA is CDR3 alone, 51 bases in frame from the first base. Clipping removes 2 bases from V and 5 bases from J, with 10 as the unmatched junction base count. From the germline V gene, CDR1 is SGHTA and CDR2 is FQGNSA.

This sequence originates from a woman aged 55-70 years with COVID-19, enrolled during active disease. The V and J segments used are TRBV7-2 and TRBJ2-7; the junction holds 12 bases that match TRBD2. Material for sequencing was peripheral blood. Read as DNA, the sequence is TGTGCCAGCAGCTTATGGGTCCTAGCGGGGGGGGGACACGAGCAGTACTTC. Its translation is CASSLWVLAGGGHEQYF.